The next 13 T cell receptor beta chains were all read from a single sample in a study of cytomegalovirus exposure and HLA in healthy donors. Both 60 Vbeta primers and 13 Jbeta primers went into the PCR. The repertoire was sequenced with immunoSEQ multiplex PCR; TCRdb's copy has only in-frame clones and lacks some. The sample has roughly 40,000 clones, around 50% seen once; the top ten hold about 12%. What was sequenced was PBMCs. These receptors originate from a human donor in good health.

The V call is TRBV13, the J call TRBJ2-3; TRBD1 might be the D (5 bases). Germline CDR1 is PRHDT and CDR2 is FYEKMQ (reference sequence). The CDR3 runs to 15 residues. Trimming took off 5 bases at V and 2 bases at J, with 14 bases between the two ends. CDR3 amino acids: CASSTRPQATDTQYF. The DNA for the CDR3 is TGTGCCAGCAGCACCCGACCACAGGCCACAGATACGCAGTATTTT. Full variable domain (missing parts from reference TRBV13 and TRBJ2-3): AAGVIQSPRHLIKEKRETATLKCYPIPRHDTVYWYQQGPGQDPQFLISFYEKMQSDKGSIPDRFSAQQFSDYHSELNMSSLELGDSALYFCASSTRPQATDTQYFGPGTRLTVL.

This clone was recorded a few times. This chain uses TRBV27 with TRBJ1-1, with 12 bases matching TRBD1. Germline V gene data show CDR1 as MNHEY and CDR2 as SMNVEV (reference sequence). V dropped 5 bases and J dropped 11; count of bases not matched to a gene: 12. The CDR3 is 15 amino acids. The CDR3 nucleotides read TGTGCCAGCAGTGCCCGATCGGGACAGGGGGCGGAGGCTTTCTTT. This translates into CASSARSGQGAEAFF.

The chain employs TRBV10-3 and TRBJ1-1; D remains ambiguous. From germline, CDR1 is ENHRY and CDR2 SYGVKD. Trimming removed 0 bases from V and 6 bases from J, with 11 bases in between. This CDR3 comprises 14 residues. CDR3 in DNA: TGTGCCATCAGTGAGTCGTGGGCAACTCCTGAAGCTTTCTTT. It translates to CAISESWATPEAFF.

This clone appeared a few times. The chain uses TRBV4-1 and TRBJ2-6, with TRBD1 matching 8 bases. The CDR3 is made up of 18 amino acids. Germline CDR1 and CDR2: MGHRA and YSYEKL. The junction had 6 bases not matched to a gene; V was cut back by 0 bases and J by 2 bases. The CDR3: CASSQDPPTGAGANVLTF. CDR3 nucleotides: TGCGCCAGCAGCCAAGATCCCCCGACAGGGGCTGGGGCCAACGTCCTGACTTTC.

V usage is TRBV7-2 and J usage is TRBJ1-5, with 8 bases identical to TRBD1. The CDR3 sequence is 15 residues long. V lost 5 bases to trimming and J lost 6 bases; unmatched junction nucleotides: 9. Germline-derived CDR1 and CDR2 are SGHTA and FQGNSA. The CDR3 spells CASSPDRAGTQPQHF. For the CDR3, the DNA is TGTGCCAGCAGCCCGGACAGGGCGGGTACTCAGCCCCAGCATTTT.

The chain joins TRBV18 to TRBJ1-4; weak D call: TRBD1 (6 bases). V shed 5 bases and J shed 1 base, with 14 bases lying between them. Germline V gene sequence: CDR1 KGHSH, CDR2 LQKENI. This CDR3 region has 16 residues. This CDR3 reads CASSSSARGTNEKLFF. The CDR3, as DNA: TGTGCCAGCTCATCAAGCGCCAGGGGAACTAATGAAAAACTGTTTTTT.

This clone was observed a single time. V usage is TRBV20-1 and J usage is TRBJ2-5, with 7 bases matching TRBD1. The CDR3 has 11 amino acids. Germline-derived CDR1 and CDR2 are DFQATT and SNEGSKA (reference sequence). CDR3 sequence: CSARGQETQYF. DNA for the CDR3: TGCAGCGCCAGGGGGCAAGAGACCCAGTACTTC.

V gene TRBV4-2 combines with J gene TRBJ1-4; D not certain. The CDR3 covers 13 residues. From germline, CDR1 is LGHNA and CDR2 YNFKEQ. Trimming pared 0 bases from V and 8 bases from J, leaving 7 bases between. CDR3: CASSQDRREKLFF. Written as DNA, the CDR3 is TGTGCCAGCAGCCAAGACAGGAGGGAAAAACTGTTTTTT.

The rearrangement uses TRBV11-3 and TRBJ1-1, with D possibly matching TRBD1 (5 bases). The ends were cut back, 5 bases at V and 1 base at J, with 11 bases in the middle. This CDR3 contains 14 residues. Germline V gene data show CDR1 as SGHNT and CDR2 as YENEEA. The chain's CDR3 is CASSPQGPNTEAFF. The CDR3, as DNA: TGTGCCAGCAGCCCCCAGGGCCCGAACACTGAAGCTTTCTTT.

The V and J genes are TRBV6-6 and TRBJ1-1, with TRBD1 matching 8 bases. V lost 6 bases to trimming and J lost 0 bases; unmatched junction nucleotides: 3. CDR3 length: 14 amino acids. Germline V CDR1 and CDR2: MNHNY, SVGAGI (reference sequence). In DNA form, the CDR3 reads TGTGCCAGCAGGAGACAGGGGATGAACACTGAAGCTTTCTTT. Translation: CASRRQGMNTEAFF.

This chain connects TRBV12-5 to TRBJ1-1; unclear D gene. The length of the CDR3 is 12 residues. V lost 3 bases and J lost 1, with 3 bases in between. From germline, CDR1 is LGHNT and CDR2 FRNRAP. The chain's CDR3 is CASGFQNTEAFF. CDR3 DNA sequence: TGTGCTAGTGGTTTTCAGAACACTGAAGCTTTCTTT.

V and J are TRBV4-2 and TRBJ1-2; TRBD1 matches 8 bases. Trimming cost V 3 bases and J 7 bases; bases outside gene matches: 4. From germline, CDR1 is LGHNA and CDR2 YNFKEQ. There are 13 residues in the CDR3. This chain's CDR3 is CASSQEDRGGYTF. CDR3 DNA sequence: TGTGCCAGCAGCCAGGAAGACAGGGGTGGCTACACCTTC.

This sequence joins TRBV7-8 and TRBJ1-5, with D tentatively TRBD1 (5 bases). The length of the CDR3 is 16 residues. V dropped 5 bases and J dropped 1 base, with 15 bases sitting between them. The germline CDR1 and CDR2 sequences are SGHVS and FQNEAQ. CDR3 nucleotides: TGTGCCAGCAGCCCACTGGGCGGGGCCAGCAATCAGCCCCAGCATTTT. This encodes CASSPLGGASNQPQHF.